This is a list of T cell receptor beta chains from one sample in a study of CD8+ T cells in alopecia areata. Data came from immunoSEQ multiplex PCR; TCRdb stores just in-frame clones and leaves some out. Of about 180,000 clones in the sample, roughly 60% were seen once. The source was CD4+ T cells sorted from blood, collected between weeks 55 and 65, from a patient treated with tofacitinib. These receptors came from a human donor with alopecia areata. Both conserved end residues are part of each CDR3. D genes are given only for firm matches. Expanded clones are given a class, and other clones once, few, many or no size at all.

j_call	v_call	clone_size	d_call	cdr3_nt	cdr3_aa
TRBJ2-2	TRBV30	-	-	TGTGCCTGGAGTGTACAGCCAACCGGGGAGCTGTTTTTT	CAWSVQPTGELFF
TRBJ1-1	TRBV6-5	-	TRBD1	TGTGCCAGCAGTTACTCGACAGGGGGCGCGAACACTGAAGCTTTCTTT	CASSYSTGGANTEAFF
TRBJ1-2	TRBV19	-	-	TGTGCCAGTACCTCGCGGGACACCCAAAGATGGAACTATGGCTACACCTTC	CASTSRDTQRWNYGYTF
TRBJ1-3	TRBV15	-	TRBD1	TGTGCCACCAGCAGCGGGACAGGATCTGGAAACACCATATATTTT	CATSSGTGSGNTIYF
TRBJ1-3	TRBV30	-	TRBD1	TGTGCCTGGAGTGCCCAGGGGGCCGGAAACACCATATATTTT	CAWSAQGAGNTIYF
TRBJ2-5	TRBV2	-	TRBD1	TGTGCCATTTCCCGCGACAGGGCGGTAGAGACCCAGTACTTC	CAISRDRAVETQYF
TRBJ2-1	TRBV30	-	TRBD1	TGTGCCTGGAGTGTACACAGGGGGGTTGAGCAGTTCTTC	CAWSVHRGVEQFF
TRBJ1-4	TRBV9	-	TRBD1	TGTGCCAGCAGCGCAGGGGGCTGGGATGAAAAACTGTTTTTT	CASSAGGWDEKLFF
TRBJ1-1	TRBV6-1	-	-	TGTGCCAGCAGCAGCAGGGGAATAGGCACTGAAGCTTTCTTT	CASSSRGIGTEAFF
TRBJ2-2	TRBV5-1	-	-	TGCGCCAGCAGCTCCAGGGTGGGTGACGGGGAGCTGTTTTTT	CASSSRVGDGELFF
TRBJ2-5	TRBV7-3	-	-	TGTGCCAGCAGCGTCTCCGGGCCACAAGAGACCCAGTACTTC	CASSVSGPQETQYF
TRBJ1-1	TRBV12-5	-	TRBD1	TGTGCTAGTGGTTTGACTGGACAGGACAGGGTAAACACTGAAGCTTTCTTT	CASGLTGQDRVNTEAFF
TRBJ1-5	TRBV2	few	TRBD1	TGTGCCAGCAGTGATCTCGGGACAGGGCAAGGCAATCAGCCCCAGCATTTT	CASSDLGTGQGNQPQHF
TRBJ2-5	TRBV29-1	-	TRBD1	TGCAGCGATGGACAGGGCGAGACCCAGTACTTC	CSDGQGETQYF
TRBJ2-7	TRBV19	-	-	TGTGCCAGTAGTACGGGGTACTACGAGCAGTACTTC	CASSTGYYEQYF
TRBJ1-5	TRBV6-5	-	TRBD1	TGTGCCAGCAGTTCCCTTCAGGGGGCTAGGGGTCAGCCCCAGCATTTT	CASSSLQGARGQPQHF
TRBJ2-6	TRBV4-1	-	-	TGCGCCAGCAGCCAAGATAGGGACCGACTCTCTGGCTCTGGGGCCAACGTCCTGACTTTC	CASSQDRDRLSGSGANVLTF
TRBJ2-1	TRBV10-3	-	-	TGTGCCATCATGAGGGAGAGGGCCAATGAGCAGTTCTTC	CAIMRERANEQFF
TRBJ2-7	TRBV4-2	-	-	TGTGCCAGCAGCCAAGTAGGGGTCTACGAGCAGTACTTC	CASSQVGVYEQYF
TRBJ2-7	TRBV18	-	-	TGTGCCAGCTCACCGATCGGGGTATCCTACGAGCAGTACTTC	CASSPIGVSYEQYF
TRBJ2-3	TRBV10-3	-	TRBD2	TGTGCCATCAGTGATATGGGACTAGGCACAGATACGCAGTATTTT	CAISDMGLGTDTQYF
TRBJ1-3	TRBV5-1	-	-	TGCGCCAGCCGGGGGAGCTCTGGAAACACCATATATTTT	CASRGSSGNTIYF
TRBJ1-1	TRBV5-1	-	-	TGCGCCAGCAGCCTGCGGATGGCCACTGAAGCTTTCTTT	CASSLRMATEAFF
TRBJ2-2	TRBV4-2	few	-	TGTGCCAGCAGCCAAGCGTGGTACGGGGAGCTGTTTTTT	CASSQAWYGELFF
TRBJ2-3	TRBV6-6	-	TRBD2	TGTGCCAGCAACCCGCTAGCGGGGGGGCAGAGGACGCAGTATTTT	CASNPLAGGQRTQYF
TRBJ1-4	TRBV30	-	-	TGTGCCTGGAGGCGCCGGGACACAGCAGCTCTCAATGAAAAACTGTTTTTT	CAWRRRDTAALNEKLFF
TRBJ1-1	TRBV30	-	-	TGTGCCTCACGGGGCAGGGCGAACACTGAAGCTTTCTTT	CASRGRANTEAFF
TRBJ2-5	TRBV29-1	few	-	TGCAGCCTTGGCGGGGCAGCTCAAGAGACCCAGTACTTC	CSLGGAAQETQYF
TRBJ2-5	TRBV29-1	few	TRBD2	TGCAGCGCCGGGACTAGCGGGGGGGTGGAGACCCAGTACTTC	CSAGTSGGVETQYF
TRBJ2-7	TRBV5-5	few	TRBD2	TGTGCCAGCACGCGGGGGAACTACGAGCAGTACTTC	CASTRGNYEQYF
TRBJ2-6	TRBV2	-	TRBD1	TGTGCCAGCAGCCGGGACAGGGGGCTTGGGGCCAACGTCCTGACTTTC	CASSRDRGLGANVLTF
TRBJ2-7	TRBV29-1	-	-	TGCAGCGTTACCAGGGAAGTCGCCTACGAGCAGTACTTC	CSVTREVAYEQYF
TRBJ2-6	TRBV6-5	-	-	TGTGCCAGCAGGTCTGGGGCCAACGTCCTGACTTTC	CASRSGANVLTF
TRBJ1-5	TRBV2	-	TRBD1	TGTGCCAGCAGTGGTGCAGGGGGCAGTCAGCCCCAGCATTTT	CASSGAGGSQPQHF